This T cell receptor (beta chain) is from a study of blood T cell repertoires in COVID-19. Study summary: Collection of acute and convalescent COVID-19 samples took place in the United States, Italy and Spain. Sample material is recorded as cDNA or gDNA derived from T cells, B-cell-depleted T cells, or PBMCs.

CDR1 and CDR2 (germline): SQVTM, ANQGSEA. V lost 7 bases to trimming and J lost 2 bases; unmatched junction nucleotides: 3. There are 14 residues in the CDR3. As processed by the authors: Reference gene primer amplification in the assay estimated nucleated cell counts. Profiling relied on immunoSEQ multiplex PCR, and the TCRdb table lists in-frame clones only, not all of them. The DNA was the basis for D and trimming; V, J and clone size are from that table. This sample yields fewer than 350,000 clones, of which around 88% are seen a single time; approximately 1.6% belongs to the top ten. Seattle's enrolled individuals joined amid active infection and were then monitored longitudinally.

The J gene is TRBJ2-5, the V gene TRBV29-1; TRBD2 matches 14 bases. The receptor was isolated from a woman in her twenties or thirties with COVID-19, enrolled during active disease. The sequenced material came from peripheral blood. CDR3 in DNA: TGCAGCGGGACTAGCGGGGGGTCTCAAGAGACCCAGTACTTC. Protein product: CSGTSGGSQETQYF. Looking up the rest from reference TRBV29-1 and TRBJ2-5 gives the full variable domain: SAVISQKPSRDICQRGTSLTIQCQVDSQVTMMFWYRQQPGQSLTLIATANQGSEATYESGFVIDKFPISRPNLTFSTLTVSNMSPEDSSIYLCSGTSGGSQETQYFGPGTRLLVL.